This T cell receptor beta chain appears in the sequencing data of a study of T cell clonotyping in hematopoietic cell transplantation. Study conclusions and caveats: Pathologically expanded recipient clonotypes increased progressively from day 30 to day 180 as diversity fell.

Points on this clone: Its antigen is not identified.

This table comes from immunoSEQ multiplex PCR, and its TCRdb copy is limited to in-frame clones, with some not included. The sample has over 8,500 clones, roughly nine tenths seen once. The origin of this receptor is a human patient who had an allogeneic stem cell transplant, so the T cells may come from the graft donor. The donor label of this sample is uncertain. Some clones in this sample may be carry-over from other donors' samples. Specimen: PBMCs, collected 180 days after allogeneic stem cell transplant.

The CDR3 reads CASSSEGRGWTYEQYF. In DNA form, the CDR3 reads TGTGCCAGCAGCTCAGAGGGTAGGGGTTGGACCTACGAGCAGTACTTC. This sequence joins TRBV11-2 and TRBJ2-7; D is perhaps TRBD1 or TRBD2 (5 bases each). This CDR3 is built from 16 residues. Germline loops: CDR1 SGHAT, CDR2 FQNNGV. V lost 4 bases, J lost 2 bases, and 18 bases lay in between.